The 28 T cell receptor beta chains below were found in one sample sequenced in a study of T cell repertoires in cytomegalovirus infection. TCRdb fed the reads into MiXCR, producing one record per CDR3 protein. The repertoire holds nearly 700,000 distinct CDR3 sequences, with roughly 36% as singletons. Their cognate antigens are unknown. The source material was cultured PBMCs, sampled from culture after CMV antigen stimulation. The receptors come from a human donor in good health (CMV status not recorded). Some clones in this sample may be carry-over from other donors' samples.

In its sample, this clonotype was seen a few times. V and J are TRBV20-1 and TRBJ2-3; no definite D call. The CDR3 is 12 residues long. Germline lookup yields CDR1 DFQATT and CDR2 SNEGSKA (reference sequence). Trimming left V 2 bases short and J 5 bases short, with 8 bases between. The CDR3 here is CSARSYLDTQYF. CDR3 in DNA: TGCAGTGCTAGATCATACTTAGATACGCAGTATTTT.

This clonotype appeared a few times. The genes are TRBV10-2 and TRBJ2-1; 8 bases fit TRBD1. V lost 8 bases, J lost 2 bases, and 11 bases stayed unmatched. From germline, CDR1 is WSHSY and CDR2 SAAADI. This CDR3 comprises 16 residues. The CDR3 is CASEWPGQGPYNEQFF. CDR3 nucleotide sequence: TGCGCCAGCGAGTGGCCCGGACAGGGACCCTACAATGAGCAGTTCTTC.

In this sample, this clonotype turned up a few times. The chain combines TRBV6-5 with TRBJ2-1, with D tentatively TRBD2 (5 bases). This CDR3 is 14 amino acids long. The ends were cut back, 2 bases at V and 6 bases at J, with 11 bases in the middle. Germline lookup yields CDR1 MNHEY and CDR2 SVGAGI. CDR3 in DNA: TGTGCCAGCAGTTACGGACTTTCCGCCAATGAGCAGTTCTTC. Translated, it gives CASSYGLSANEQFF.

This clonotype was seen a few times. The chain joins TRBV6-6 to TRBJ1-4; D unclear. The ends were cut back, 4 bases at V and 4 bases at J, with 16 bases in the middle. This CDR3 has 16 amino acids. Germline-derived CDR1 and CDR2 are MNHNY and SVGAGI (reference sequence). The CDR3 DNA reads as TGTGCCAGCAGTTGGAGGTTTCTGGAGGATAATGAAAAACTGTTTTTT. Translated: CASSWRFLEDNEKLFF.

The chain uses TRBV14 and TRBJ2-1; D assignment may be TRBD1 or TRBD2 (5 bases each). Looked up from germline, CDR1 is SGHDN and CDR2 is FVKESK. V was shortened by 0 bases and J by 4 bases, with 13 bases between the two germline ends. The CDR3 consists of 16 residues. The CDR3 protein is CASSQDRGTHYNEQFF. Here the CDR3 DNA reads TGTGCCAGCAGCCAAGATCGAGGGACCCATTACAATGAGCAGTTCTTC.

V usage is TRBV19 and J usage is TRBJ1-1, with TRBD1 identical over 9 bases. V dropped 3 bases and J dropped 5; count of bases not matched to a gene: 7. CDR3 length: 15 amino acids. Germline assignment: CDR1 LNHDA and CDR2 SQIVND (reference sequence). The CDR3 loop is CASSIEHRGRTEAFF. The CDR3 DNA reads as TGTGCCAGTAGTATTGAACACAGGGGGCGGACTGAAGCTTTCTTT.

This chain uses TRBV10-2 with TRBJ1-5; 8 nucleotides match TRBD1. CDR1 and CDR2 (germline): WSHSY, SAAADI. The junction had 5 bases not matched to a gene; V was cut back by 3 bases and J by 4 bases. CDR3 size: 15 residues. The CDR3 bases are TGCGCCAGCAGTGAAAGGACAGGGCTAAATCAGCCCCAGCATTTT. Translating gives CASSERTGLNQPQHF.

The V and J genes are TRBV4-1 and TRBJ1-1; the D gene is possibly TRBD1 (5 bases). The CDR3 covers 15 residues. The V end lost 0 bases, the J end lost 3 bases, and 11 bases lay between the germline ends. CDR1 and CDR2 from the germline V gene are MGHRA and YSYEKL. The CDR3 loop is CASSQEGGPHTEAFF. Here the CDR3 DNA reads TGCGCCAGCAGCCAAGAGGGGGGACCGCACACTGAAGCTTTCTTT.

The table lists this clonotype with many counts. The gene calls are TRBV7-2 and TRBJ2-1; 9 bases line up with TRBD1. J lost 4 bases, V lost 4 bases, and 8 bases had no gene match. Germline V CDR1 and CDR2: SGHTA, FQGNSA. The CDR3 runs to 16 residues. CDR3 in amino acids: CASSYTRDRAYNEQFF. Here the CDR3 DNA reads TGTGCCAGCAGCTACACTCGGGACAGGGCATACAATGAGCAGTTCTTC.

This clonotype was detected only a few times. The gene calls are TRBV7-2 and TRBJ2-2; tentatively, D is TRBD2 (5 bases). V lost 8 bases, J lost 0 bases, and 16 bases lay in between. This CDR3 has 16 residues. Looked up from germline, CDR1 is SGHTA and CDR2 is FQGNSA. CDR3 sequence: CASRVGPGANTGELFF. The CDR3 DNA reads TGTGCCAGCCGGGTTGGACCCGGGGCGAACACCGGGGAGCTGTTTTTT.

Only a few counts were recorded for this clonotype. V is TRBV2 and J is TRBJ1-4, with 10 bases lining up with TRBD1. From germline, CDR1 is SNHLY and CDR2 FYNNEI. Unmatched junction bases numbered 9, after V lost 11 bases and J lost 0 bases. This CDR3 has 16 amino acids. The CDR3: CAASGTGESTNEKLFF. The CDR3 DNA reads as TGTGCCGCATCCGGGACAGGGGAATCAACTAATGAAAAACTGTTTTTT.

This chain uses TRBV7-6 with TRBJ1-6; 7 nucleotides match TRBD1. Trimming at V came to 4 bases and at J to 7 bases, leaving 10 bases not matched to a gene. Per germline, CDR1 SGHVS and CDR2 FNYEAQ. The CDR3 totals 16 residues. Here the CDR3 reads CASSSNPGQKNSPLHF. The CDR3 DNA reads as TGTGCCAGCAGCTCTAATCCGGGACAGAAAAATTCACCCCTCCACTTT.

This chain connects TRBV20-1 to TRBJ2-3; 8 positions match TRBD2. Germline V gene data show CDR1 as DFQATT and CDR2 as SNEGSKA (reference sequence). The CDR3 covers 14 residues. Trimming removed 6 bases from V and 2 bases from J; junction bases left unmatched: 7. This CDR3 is CSASGGSSTDTQYF. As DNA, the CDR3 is TGCAGTGCGAGCGGGGGTTCTTCCACAGATACGCAGTATTTT.

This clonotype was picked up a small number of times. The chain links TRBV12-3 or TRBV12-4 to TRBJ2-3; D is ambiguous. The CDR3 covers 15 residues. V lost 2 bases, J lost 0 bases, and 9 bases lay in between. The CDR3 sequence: CASSLSFPSTDTQYF. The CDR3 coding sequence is TGTGCCAGCAGTTTAAGTTTTCCTAGCACAGATACGCAGTATTTT.

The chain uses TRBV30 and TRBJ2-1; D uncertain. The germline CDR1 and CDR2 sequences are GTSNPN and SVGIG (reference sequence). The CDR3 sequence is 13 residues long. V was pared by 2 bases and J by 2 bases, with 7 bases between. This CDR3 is CAWSSIAYNEQFF. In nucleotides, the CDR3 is TGTGCCTGGAGTTCGATAGCCTACAATGAGCAGTTCTTC. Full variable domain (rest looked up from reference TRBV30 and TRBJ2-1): SQTIHQWPATLVQPVGSPLSLECTVEGTSNPNLYWYRQAAGRGLQLLFYSVGIGQISSEVPQNLSASRPQDRQFILSSKKLLLSDSGFYLCAWSSIAYNEQFFGPGTRLTVL.

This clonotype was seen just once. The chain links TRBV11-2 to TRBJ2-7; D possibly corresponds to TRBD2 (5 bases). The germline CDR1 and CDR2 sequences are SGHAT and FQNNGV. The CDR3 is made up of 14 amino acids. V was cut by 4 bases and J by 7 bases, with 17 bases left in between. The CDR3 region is CASSSPDSGGEQYF. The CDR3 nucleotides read TGTGCCAGCAGCTCGCCGGACTCGGGTGGAGAGCAGTACTTC.

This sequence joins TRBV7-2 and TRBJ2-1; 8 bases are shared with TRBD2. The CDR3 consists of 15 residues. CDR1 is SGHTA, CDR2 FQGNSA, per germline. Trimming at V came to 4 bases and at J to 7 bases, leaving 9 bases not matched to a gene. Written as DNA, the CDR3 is TGTGCCAGCAGCTCAAGGACTAGCTACCCAAATGAGCAGTTCTTC. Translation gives CASSSRTSYPNEQFF.

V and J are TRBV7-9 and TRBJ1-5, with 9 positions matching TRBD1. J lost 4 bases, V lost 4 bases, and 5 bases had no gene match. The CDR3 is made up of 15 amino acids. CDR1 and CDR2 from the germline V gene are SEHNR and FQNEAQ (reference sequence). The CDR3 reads CASSSPGQGNQPQHF. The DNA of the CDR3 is TGTGCCAGCAGCTCTCCCGGACAGGGGAATCAGCCCCAGCATTTT.

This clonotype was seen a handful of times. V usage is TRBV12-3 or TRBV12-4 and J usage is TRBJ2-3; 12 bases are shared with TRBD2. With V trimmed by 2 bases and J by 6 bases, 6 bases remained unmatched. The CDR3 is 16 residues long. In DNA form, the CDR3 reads TGTGCCAGCAGTTTATCCCAGACTAGCGGGGGCGATACGCAGTATTTT. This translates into CASSLSQTSGGDTQYF.

In DNA form, the CDR3 reads TGTGCCAGCAGCCCATCTTGGGGGAGCAATCAGCCCCAGCATTTT. Protein sequence: CASSPSWGSNQPQHF. J is TRBJ1-5 and V is TRBV7-6; tentative D call: TRBD1 (5 bases). This CDR3 spans 15 amino acids. The V end lost 5 bases, the J end lost 1 base, and 12 bases lay between the germline ends. Germline CDR1 reads SGHVS; CDR2 reads FNYEAQ.

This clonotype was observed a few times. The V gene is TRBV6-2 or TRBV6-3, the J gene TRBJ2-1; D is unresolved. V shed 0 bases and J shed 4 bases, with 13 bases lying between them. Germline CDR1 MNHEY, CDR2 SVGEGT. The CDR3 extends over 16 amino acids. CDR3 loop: CASSYSIGVKYNEQFF. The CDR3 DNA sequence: TGTGCCAGCAGTTACTCGATCGGCGTAAAGTACAATGAGCAGTTCTTC.

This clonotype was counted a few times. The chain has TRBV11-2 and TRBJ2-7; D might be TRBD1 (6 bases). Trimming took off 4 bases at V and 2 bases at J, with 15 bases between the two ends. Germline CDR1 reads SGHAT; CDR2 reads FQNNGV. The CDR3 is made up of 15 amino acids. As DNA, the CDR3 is TGTGCCAGCAGCTGGGGGCCGGGGACCACCTACGAGCAGTACTTC. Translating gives CASSWGPGTTYEQYF.

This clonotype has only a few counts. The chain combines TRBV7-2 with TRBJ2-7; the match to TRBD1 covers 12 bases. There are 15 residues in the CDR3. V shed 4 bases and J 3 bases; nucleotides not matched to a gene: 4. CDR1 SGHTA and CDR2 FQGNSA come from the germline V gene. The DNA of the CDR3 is TGTGCCAGCAGCTGGGGGGACAGGGGGCTCTACGAGCAGTACTTC. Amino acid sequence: CASSWGDRGLYEQYF.

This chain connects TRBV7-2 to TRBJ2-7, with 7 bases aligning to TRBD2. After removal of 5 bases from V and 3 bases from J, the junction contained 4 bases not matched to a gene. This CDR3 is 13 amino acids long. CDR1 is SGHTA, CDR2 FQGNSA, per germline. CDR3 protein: CASSTSSGYEQYF. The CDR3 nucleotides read TGTGCCAGCAGCACATCTAGCGGCTACGAGCAGTACTTC.

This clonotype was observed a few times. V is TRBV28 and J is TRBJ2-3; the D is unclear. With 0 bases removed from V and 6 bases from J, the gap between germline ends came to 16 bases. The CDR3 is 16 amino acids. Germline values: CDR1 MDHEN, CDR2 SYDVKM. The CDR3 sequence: CASSLWTMVYMDTQYF. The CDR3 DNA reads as TGTGCCAGCAGTTTATGGACAATGGTGTACATGGATACGCAGTATTTT.

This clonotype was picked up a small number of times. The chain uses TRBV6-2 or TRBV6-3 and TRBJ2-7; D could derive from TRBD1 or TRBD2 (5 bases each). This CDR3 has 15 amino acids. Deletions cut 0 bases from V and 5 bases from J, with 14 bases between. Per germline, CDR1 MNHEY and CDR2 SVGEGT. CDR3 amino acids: CASSYSGTGRHEQYF. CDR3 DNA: TGTGCCAGCAGTTACTCGGGGACCGGTAGACACGAGCAGTACTTC.

The CDR3 region is CASSSSGGFTDTQYF. As DNA, the CDR3 is TGTGCCAGCAGTTCGAGCGGGGGGTTCACAGATACGCAGTATTTT. The chain has TRBV12-3 or TRBV12-4 and TRBJ2-3; 9 bases match TRBD2. With 4 bases clipped from V and 2 bases from J, the junction kept 4 bases outside the gene matches. The CDR3 loop spans 15 amino acids.

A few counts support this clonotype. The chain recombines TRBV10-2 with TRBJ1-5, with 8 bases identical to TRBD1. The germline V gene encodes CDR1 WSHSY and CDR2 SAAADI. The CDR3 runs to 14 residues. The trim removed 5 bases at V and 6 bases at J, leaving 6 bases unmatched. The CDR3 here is CASSQTGEFQPQHF. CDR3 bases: TGCGCCAGCAGTCAGACAGGGGAATTTCAGCCCCAGCATTTT.